This record covers a single TCR beta chain. Antigen specificity is unknown. The source of the sample is a study of Tregs in tolerant kidney transplant recipients. Points from the study as a whole: Nucleotide sequences could not be compared across some patients' samples due to primer changes. In tolerant patients, donor-specific Tregs outgrew total Tregs, suggesting antigen-driven expansion. Few patients were studied, so findings need validation in larger groups.

Sequencing was performed with immunoSEQ multiplex PCR; in TCRdb, only in-frame clones are kept and a portion is missing. The sample holds tens of thousands of clones; about 98% are singletons and the top ten take roughly 0.59%. Unstimulated Tregs (CD4+CD25+CD127-) and CD4+CD25- non-Tregs were sorted from PBMCs. Sequenced here: CD4+ T cells from blood, sampled before the transplant. This TCR came from a human donor who received a combined kidney and bone marrow transplant.

The CDR3 DNA follows: TGTGCCAGCAGCTTAGGAGGTCAGGGCTCTGGAAACACCATATATTTT. As protein: CASSLGGQGSGNTIYF. The chain is built from TRBV7-2 and TRBJ1-3, with a weak D call TRBD1 (5 bases). Between the trimmed V and J ends, which lost 1 base and 0 bases, there was a span of 10 bases. Germline values: CDR1 SGHTA, CDR2 FQGNSA. CDR3 length: 16 amino acids.